This T cell receptor beta chain was sequenced in a study of blood T cell repertoires in COVID-19. Whole-study context: Specimens from acute and convalescent COVID-19 originated in the United States, Italy and Spain. In each case, the material was cDNA or gDNA derived from T cells, B-cell-depleted T cells, or PBMCs.

Authors' processing steps: Amplification of reference gene primers provided the estimated nucleated cell counts. Here immunoSEQ multiplex PCR was the method, and the copy in TCRdb shows in-frame clones only, minus some. From that table come the V and J calls and clone size; the DNA was used to work out D and trimming. The sample comprises 150,000 to 180,000 clones, around 90% of which are singletons, and 0.5% to 0.6% rests with the top ten. Sequenced: peripheral blood. This sequence was found in a man between 50 and 59 years old with acute or convalescent COVID-19.

CDR3 bases: TGTGCCAGCAGCCCAACTTTGACAGGCAACTATGGCTACACCTTC. Its protein is CASSPTLTGNYGYTF. V is TRBV5-4 and J is TRBJ1-2, with TRBD1 as a possible D gene (6 bases). V was cut by 4 bases and J by 2 bases, with 15 bases left in between. The CDR3 covers 15 residues. CDR1 is SGHNT and CDR2 is YYREEE in the germline V gene (reference sequence).